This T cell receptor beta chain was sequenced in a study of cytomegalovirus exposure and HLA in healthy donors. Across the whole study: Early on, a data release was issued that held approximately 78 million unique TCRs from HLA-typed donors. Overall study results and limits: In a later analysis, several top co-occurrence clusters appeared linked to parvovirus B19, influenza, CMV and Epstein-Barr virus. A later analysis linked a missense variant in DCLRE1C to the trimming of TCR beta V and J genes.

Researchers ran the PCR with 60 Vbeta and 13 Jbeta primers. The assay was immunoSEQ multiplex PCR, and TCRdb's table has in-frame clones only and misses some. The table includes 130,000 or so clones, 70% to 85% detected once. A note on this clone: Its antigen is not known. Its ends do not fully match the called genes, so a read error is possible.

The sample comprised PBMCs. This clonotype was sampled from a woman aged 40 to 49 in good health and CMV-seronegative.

The CDR3 DNA reads as TGTGCCGGCAGTGTGGGGAGGGATGTAGGCAATCAGCCCCAGCATTTT. It encodes CAGSVGRDVGNQPQHF. The chain combines TRBV6-1 with TRBJ1-5; D remains ambiguous. The CDR3 is 16 amino acids. CDR1 and CDR2 (germline): MNHNS, SASEGT.